The 21 T cell receptor beta chains reported below all come from one sample, sequenced in a study of T cell changes during pregnancy in multiple sclerosis. TCRdb's table, derived via immunoSEQ multiplex PCR, lists solely in-frame clones and lacks some. The top ten clones hold about 1% of a sample with 75,000 to 95,000 clones, roughly 90% of them seen once. This sample comprised peripheral blood, obtained in the first trimester of pregnancy. The receptors originated from a female donor in good health, enrolled as a control in a pregnancy study.

This chain joins TRBV28 and TRBJ2-7, with D perhaps TRBD2 (6 bases). The CDR3 loop spans 14 amino acids. Germline V gene lookup returns CDR1 MDHEN and CDR2 SYDVKM. Trimming stripped 10 bases from V and 3 bases from J, with 19 bases between. The CDR3 DNA is TGTGCCACCCGACGGGAGACGGGTCTCTACGAGCAGTACTTC. This sequence encodes CATRRETGLYEQYF.

V gene TRBV4-1 combines with J gene TRBJ2-4; 14 positions match TRBD2. The CDR3 totals 20 residues. The trim removed 1 base at V and 2 bases at J, leaving 10 bases unmatched. Germline V lookup: CDR1 MGHRA, CDR2 YSYEKL. Here the CDR3 DNA reads TGCGCCAGCAGCCAAGTTAGTTTGGGACTAGCGGGAGAATCCAAAAACATTCAGTACTTC. Encoded protein: CASSQVSLGLAGESKNIQYF.

This clone was picked up one time. The rearrangement joins TRBV6-5 to TRBJ1-4, with TRBD1 matching 7 bases. The CDR3 consists of 15 residues. Germline loops: CDR1 MNHEY, CDR2 SVGAGI. V lost 0 bases to trimming and J lost 8 bases; unmatched junction nucleotides: 6. The CDR3: CASSYSAGGQEKLFF. The CDR3 DNA is TGTGCCAGCAGTTACTCGGCAGGGGGTCAAGAAAAACTGTTTTTT.

This chain links TRBV19 with TRBJ1-4, with 7 bases that match TRBD1. The V gene's germline CDR1 is LNHDA and CDR2 SQIVND (reference sequence). Trimming took 5 bases from V and 5 from J; bases not matched to a gene: 5. CDR3 length equals 14 residues. DNA for the CDR3: TGTGCCAGTAGTTGGCAGGGGGTGAATGAAAAACTGTTTTTT. Encoded protein: CASSWQGVNEKLFF.

This clone was seen a handful of times. The V call is TRBV18, the J call TRBJ1-6; perhaps TRBD1 as D (5 bases). Germline assignment: CDR1 KGHSH and CDR2 LQKENI. The CDR3 loop spans 14 amino acids. Trimming took off 3 bases at V and 4 bases at J, with 7 bases between the two ends. CDR3 DNA sequence: TGTGCCAGCTCACCTGACAGATATAATTCACCCCTCCACTTT. Translation gives CASSPDRYNSPLHF.

This chain connects TRBV4-2 to TRBJ2-1; 15 bases are a match to TRBD2. The CDR3 totals 20 residues. The junction had 9 bases not matched to a gene; V was cut back by 1 base and J by 2 bases. Germline lookup yields CDR1 LGHNA and CDR2 YNFKEQ. CDR3 protein: CASSQGTGLAGGMTYNEQFF. The DNA for the CDR3 is TGTGCCAGCAGCCAAGGTACGGGACTAGCGGGGGGAATGACCTACAATGAGCAGTTCTTC.

Only one count was recorded for this clone. This chain uses TRBV11-2 with TRBJ1-2, with a weak D call TRBD1 (6 bases). The germline V and J ends were trimmed by 5 bases and 8 bases, with 15 bases remaining between them. The CDR3 has 13 amino acids. Germline V gives CDR1 SGHAT, CDR2 FQNNGV. CDR3 region: CASSGDWTAGYTF. The CDR3 nucleotides are TGTGCCAGCAGCGGGGATTGGACAGCCGGCTACACCTTC.

The rearrangement uses TRBV7-2 and TRBJ1-3; a weak D match, TRBD1 (6 bases). The CDR3 covers 19 residues. V was clipped by 2 bases and J by 1 base, with 21 bases between them. The germline CDR1 and CDR2 sequences are SGHTA and FQGNSA. The CDR3 loop reads CASSLSPRGAAGSGNTIYF. CDR3 DNA sequence: TGTGCCAGCAGCTTATCACCCCGGGGGGCGGCTGGATCTGGAAACACCATATATTTT.

In DNA form, the CDR3 reads TGCGCCAGCAGCAAGATCACAGGTGGAGAAAAACTGTTTTTT. This sequence encodes CASSKITGGEKLFF. The chain uses TRBV5-1 and TRBJ1-4; TRBD1 is a possible D gene (5 bases). The CDR3 is 14 residues long. Germline CDR1 SGHRS, CDR2 YFSETQ. V was cut by 4 bases and J by 8 bases, with 15 bases left in between.

The chain couples TRBV7-9 to TRBJ2-7; D is perhaps TRBD2 (5 bases). Germline CDR1 reads SEHNR; CDR2 reads FQNEAQ (reference sequence). The V and J ends lost 3 bases and 0 bases respectively, with 12 bases between them. This CDR3 spans 15 amino acids. Written as DNA, the CDR3 is TGTGCCAGCAGCTTGGCGGGTCCGGGCTCCTACGAGCAGTACTTC. The encoded protein is CASSLAGPGSYEQYF.

The CDR3 DNA reads TGTGCCAGTAGTATACCAGCGGGCACCACAGATACGCAGTATTTT. Translated: CASSIPAGTTDTQYF. The chain combines TRBV19 with TRBJ2-3; TRBD2 might be the D (6 bases). Looked up from germline, CDR1 is LNHDA and CDR2 is SQIVND (reference sequence). This CDR3 is 15 amino acids long. The V and J ends lost 2 bases and 2 bases respectively, with 11 bases between them.

The J gene is TRBJ2-3, the V gene TRBV11-2; the match to TRBD2 covers 11 bases. The V segment lost 2 bases and the J segment 5 bases; nucleotides outside the gene matches: 9. The CDR3 runs to 17 residues. Germline V gives CDR1 SGHAT, CDR2 FQNNGV. In nucleotides, the CDR3 is TGTGCCAGCAGCTTAAACAGAAGGGGACTAGCGGAAGATACGCAGTATTTT. Translated: CASSLNRRGLAEDTQYF.

The rearrangement joins TRBV27 to TRBJ2-2, with TRBD2 matching 9 bases. CDR1 and CDR2 from the germline V gene are MNHEY and SMNVEV (reference sequence). The CDR3 spans 16 residues. The trim removed 2 bases at V and 4 bases at J, leaving 5 bases unmatched. The CDR3 region has the DNA TGTGCCAGCAGTTTACTTAGCGGGAGCAGCACCGGGGAGCTGTTTTTT. Protein sequence: CASSLLSGSSTGELFF.

This clone was detected only a few times. The chain uses TRBV7-2 and TRBJ1-2; possibly TRBD1 for D (5 bases). Looked up from germline, CDR1 is SGHTA and CDR2 is FQGNSA. CDR3 length equals 15 residues. V shed 4 bases and J shed 2 bases, with 14 bases lying between them. CDR3 nucleotides: TGTGCCAGCAGCTCTCTCAGGAGGGACAACTATGGCTACACCTTC. This sequence encodes CASSSLRRDNYGYTF.

The rearrangement joins TRBV15 to TRBJ2-5; D ambiguous. The CDR3 has 15 residues. V gave up 3 bases and J gave up 1 base, with 12 bases separating them. The V gene's germline CDR1 is LNHNV and CDR2 YYDKDF (reference sequence). The CDR3 DNA sequence: TGTGCCACCAGCAGCCTCCGGTCCTCCCAAGAGACCCAGTACTTC. Residues: CATSSLRSSQETQYF.

The chain uses TRBV7-9 and TRBJ2-7; 9 nucleotides match TRBD1. The trim removed 11 bases at V and 5 bases at J, leaving 7 bases unmatched. The CDR3 spans 12 residues. CDR1 and CDR2 from the germline V gene are SEHNR and FQNEAQ (reference sequence). In DNA, the CDR3 is TGTGCCTGTGTACAGGGGGCCAACGAGCAGTACTTC. It codes for CACVQGANEQYF.

This chain uses TRBV7-9 with TRBJ2-1; 14 bases agree with TRBD2. Germline V gene lookup returns CDR1 SEHNR and CDR2 FQNEAQ (reference sequence). This CDR3 comprises 16 residues. J lost 7 bases, V lost 5 bases, and 7 bases had no gene match. The CDR3 DNA is TGTGCCAGCAGCCTATCGGGACTAGCGGGAGAAAATGAGCAGTTCTTC. Its translation is CASSLSGLAGENEQFF. The variable domain in full, completed from reference TRBV7-9 and TRBJ2-1, reads DTGVSQNPRHKITKRGQNVTFRCDPISEHNRLYWYRQTLGQGPEFLTYFQNEAQLEKSRLLSDRFSAERPKGSFSTLEIQRTEQGDSAMYLCASSLSGLAGENEQFFGPGTRLTVL.

This chain links TRBV4-2 with TRBJ2-7, with 7 bases aligning to TRBD2. The CDR3 sequence is 16 residues long. V lost 1 base and J lost 5; bases outside the gene matches: 11. In germline, CDR1 is LGHNA, CDR2 YNFKEQ. The CDR3 loop is CASSQVAGAFFHEQYF. The CDR3 DNA is TGTGCCAGCAGCCAAGTAGCGGGTGCCTTCTTTCACGAGCAGTACTTC.

The chain links TRBV27 to TRBJ1-2; D is uncertain. The CDR3 contains 14 residues. Germline CDR1 MNHEY, CDR2 SMNVEV (reference sequence). Deletions cut 0 bases from V and 3 bases from J, with 8 bases between. CDR3 nucleotides: TGTGCCAGCAGTTTATCGCGGGGTGACTATGGCTACACCTTC. Its protein product is CASSLSRGDYGYTF.

The CDR3 region is CASSSGTGPTEAFF. In DNA form, the CDR3 reads TGTGCCAGCAGCTCCGGGACAGGGCCCACTGAAGCTTTCTTT. The J gene is TRBJ1-1, the V gene TRBV7-6; 9 bases map to TRBD1. From germline, CDR1 is SGHVS and CDR2 FNYEAQ. The V and J ends lost 4 bases and 4 bases, in that order; junction bases with no gene match: 4. The CDR3 loop spans 14 amino acids.

This chain uses TRBV19 with TRBJ1-5, with TRBD1 matching 10 bases. J gave up 4 bases and V 5 bases, and 14 bases lay outside the gene matches. CDR3 length equals 18 residues. Germline lookup yields CDR1 LNHDA and CDR2 SQIVND (reference sequence). The chain's CDR3 is CASSPRTGGIIGNQPQHF. Here the CDR3 DNA reads TGTGCCAGTAGTCCGCGGACAGGGGGGATTATCGGTAATCAGCCCCAGCATTTT.